The 5 T cell receptor beta chains given below trace back to one sample, sequenced in a study of T cells in Graves' hyperthyroidism and ophthalmopathy. TCR beta CDR3 sequences were amplified from RNA transcripts. TCR CDR3 underwent first-round RT-PCR with the HTBI primer set. Each CDR3 protein gets one entry after TCRdb re-called the multiplex PCR reads with MiXCR. The sample consists of about 180,000 distinct CDR3 sequences, approximately 15% of them appearing once. Sample: blood. The receptors come from a woman between 45 and 60 years old with Graves' hyperthyroidism.

This clonotype was observed many times. The chain combines TRBV7-9 with TRBJ1-1; D may be TRBD1 (5 bases). Germline CDR1 and CDR2: SEHNR and FQNEAQ (reference sequence). V was trimmed by 5 bases and J by 3 bases, leaving 19 bases between them. This CDR3 has 16 residues. The CDR3: CASSVRRGGADTEAFF. CDR3 nucleotide sequence: TGTGCCAGCAGCGTAAGAAGGGGTGGGGCCGACACTGAAGCTTTCTTT.

This clonotype was observed many times. The chain recombines TRBV5-1 with TRBJ2-7; D ambiguous. The V gene's germline CDR1 is SGHRS and CDR2 YFSETQ. The CDR3 loop spans 15 amino acids. V lost 0 bases to trimming and J lost 5 bases, with 15 bases between them. CDR3 nucleotide sequence: TGCGCCAGCAGCTTGGGTTCGCACCTTCTCAACGAGCAGTACTTC. This encodes CASSLGSHLLNEQYF.

This clonotype was observed at least ten times. V gene TRBV27 combines with J gene TRBJ2-7, with D unresolved. CDR3 length equals 16 residues. CDR1 and CDR2 from the germline V gene are MNHEY and SMNVEV (reference sequence). V dropped 1 base and J dropped 0 bases, with 13 bases sitting between them. DNA of the CDR3: TGTGCCAGCAGTTTATTGGGTCCAGAGAGCTCCTACGAGCAGTACTTC. Its translation: CASSLLGPESSYEQYF.

This clonotype was seen repeatedly, ten times or more. The chain uses TRBV29-1 and TRBJ1-1, with D unresolved. The CDR3 totals 12 residues. Germline V CDR1 and CDR2: SQVTM, ANQGSEA. This chain's CDR3 is CSVPWRDTEAFF. Here the CDR3 DNA reads TGCAGTGTTCCTTGGAGGGACACTGAAGCTTTCTTT.

With regard to this clonotype: A much larger clone sits a single nucleotide away, making a read error possible. The CDR3 does not end in the conserved phenylalanine or tryptophan, so this is likely a read error. The chain carries TRBV28 and TRBJ1-1; TRBD1 might be the D (6 bases). This CDR3 contains 15 residues. Germline loops: CDR1 MDHEN, CDR2 SYDVKM. The germline V and J ends were trimmed by 2 bases and 1 base, with 11 bases remaining between them. The CDR3 loop reads CASSLGGGSNTEAFL. The DNA of the CDR3 is TGTGCCAGCAGTTTAGGGGGGGGCTCGAACACTGAAGCTTTCCTT.